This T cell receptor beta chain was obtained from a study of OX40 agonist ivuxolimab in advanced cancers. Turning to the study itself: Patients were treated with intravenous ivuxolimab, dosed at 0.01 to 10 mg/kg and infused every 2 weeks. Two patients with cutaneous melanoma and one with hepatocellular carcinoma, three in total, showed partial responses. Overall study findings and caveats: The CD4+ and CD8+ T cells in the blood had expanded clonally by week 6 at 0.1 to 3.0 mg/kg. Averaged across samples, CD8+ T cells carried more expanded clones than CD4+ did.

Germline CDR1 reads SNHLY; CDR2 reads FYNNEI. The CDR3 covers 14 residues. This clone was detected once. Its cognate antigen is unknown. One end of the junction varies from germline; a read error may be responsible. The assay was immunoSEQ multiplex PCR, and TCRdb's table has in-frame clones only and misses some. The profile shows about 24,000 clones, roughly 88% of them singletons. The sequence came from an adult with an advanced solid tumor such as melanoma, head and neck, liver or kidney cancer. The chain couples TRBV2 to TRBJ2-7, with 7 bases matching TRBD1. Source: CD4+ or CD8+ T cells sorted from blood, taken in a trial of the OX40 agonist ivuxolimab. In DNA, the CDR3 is TGTGCCAGCACTGAGGGGGCCGGGGTCTACGAGCAGTATTTC. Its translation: CASTEGAGVYEQYF.